Presented here are 9 T cell receptor beta chains from one specimen sequenced in a study of Graves' ophthalmopathy and Graves' hyperthyroidism. The authors amplified TCR beta CDR3 regions from RNA transcripts. The workflow started with a first-round RT-PCR run with HTBI primers and then moved on to a second-round multiplex PCR. One entry per CDR3 protein results from TCRdb running MiXCR on the multiplex PCR reads. The table shows around 520,000 distinct CDR3 sequences, with about 35% occurring only once. The source material was peripheral blood or thyroid tissue (not recorded which). The origin of the receptors is an adult man with Graves' hyperthyroidism.

As for this clonotype: This clone may be a read error of a much larger clone one base away. CDR3 DNA sequence: TGTGCCATCAGTTACTCCGGGACCCAGAAAACCGAAGCTTTCTTT. Translated, it gives CAISYSGTQKTEAFF. J is TRBJ1-1 and V is TRBV6-5, with D possibly being TRBD1 (5 bases). The CDR3 runs to 15 residues. Germline loops: CDR1 MNHEY, CDR2 SVGAGI.

This clonotype was counted at least ten times. The chain uses TRBV7-8 and TRBJ1-1; no clear D. The CDR3 is made up of 16 amino acids. V was clipped by 3 bases and J by 4 bases, with 18 bases between them. Germline V gene sequence: CDR1 SGHVS, CDR2 FQNEAQ. Written as DNA, the CDR3 is TGTGCCAGCAGCTTGAGGCCACTTACTGGCGGCACTGAAGCTTTCTTT. Translation gives CASSLRPLTGGTEAFF. The whole variable domain, filled in from reference TRBV7-8 and TRBJ1-1, reads GAGVSQSPRYKVAKRGQDVALRCDPISGHVSLFWYQQALGQGPEFLTYFQNEAQLDKSGLPSDRFFAERPEGSVSTLKIQRTQQEDSAVYLCASSLRPLTGGTEAFFGQGTRLTVV.

This clonotype was detected many times. The J gene is TRBJ1-1, the V gene TRBV15; D gene uncertain. Trimming left V 3 bases short and J 3 bases short, with 8 bases between. The CDR3 runs 13 residues. Germline CDR1 and CDR2: LNHNV and YYDKDF (reference sequence). CDR3 nucleotide sequence: TGTGCCACCAGCAGGTTGGCTTACACTGAAGCTTTCTTT. This gives the protein CATSRLAYTEAFF.

In its sample, this clonotype was seen many times. V usage is TRBV13 and J usage is TRBJ1-6; 7 nucleotides match TRBD1. This CDR3 region has 12 residues. The V gene's germline CDR1 is PRHDT and CDR2 FYEKMQ (reference sequence). V lost 0 bases, J lost 14 bases, and 1 base stayed unmatched. The CDR3 DNA is TGTGCCAGCAGCTTAGGTACAGGGGCCCTCCACTTT. Its protein product is CASSLGTGALHF. The full variable domain, its missing parts supplied by reference TRBV13 and TRBJ1-6, is AAGVIQSPRHLIKEKRETATLKCYPIPRHDTVYWYQQGPGQDPQFLISFYEKMQSDKGSIPDRFSAQQFSDYHSELNMSSLELGDSALYFCASSLGTGALHFGNGTRLTVT.

V gene TRBV6-1 combines with J gene TRBJ2-7; 7 bases are shared with TRBD1. Germline lookup yields CDR1 MNHNS and CDR2 SASEGT. V lost 7 bases to trimming and J lost 2 bases; unmatched junction nucleotides: 14. The CDR3 totals 16 residues. CDR3 bases: TGTGCCAGCACATACCAAAGCAGAGGACAGGCCTACGAGCAGTACTTC. Residues: CASTYQSRGQAYEQYF.

The table lists this clonotype with many counts. This chain uses TRBV6-4 with TRBJ1-1, with 9 bases matching TRBD1. CDR3 length: 15 residues. V lost 6 bases, J lost 1 base, and 6 bases stayed unmatched. Germline values: CDR1 MRHNA, CDR2 SNTAGT. The CDR3 nucleotides read TGTGCCAGCAGCCCGGACAGGGGAACGAACACTGAAGCTTTCTTT. Translated, it gives CASSPDRGTNTEAFF.

V is TRBV7-9 and J is TRBJ1-4, with D tentatively TRBD1 (5 bases). V was pared by 5 bases and J by 3 bases, with 25 bases between. This CDR3 region has 19 residues. Looked up from germline, CDR1 is SEHNR and CDR2 is FQNEAQ (reference sequence). CDR3 DNA sequence: TGTGCCAGCAGCCTAAGCACCGGGACTAGCCGGGCGGCTAATGAAAAACTGTTTTTT. It codes for CASSLSTGTSRAANEKLFF.

This clonotype was detected many times. The CDR3 bases are TGCGCCAGCAGCCGGACCGGGACGGACTATGGCTACACCTTC. Translation: CASSRTGTDYGYTF. This rearrangement joins TRBV5-1 to TRBJ1-2; a possible D gene is TRBD1 (5 bases). Trimming removed 4 bases at V and 3 bases at J, with 13 bases between. The CDR3 loop spans 14 amino acids. Per germline, CDR1 SGHRS and CDR2 YFSETQ.

This chain links TRBV28 with TRBJ1-5; D might be TRBD1 (5 bases). Germline V gene sequence: CDR1 MDHEN, CDR2 SYDVKM. V dropped 4 bases and J dropped 4 bases, with 14 bases sitting between them. The CDR3 sequence is 15 residues long. CDR3 coding DNA: TGTGCCAGCAGTTCGTGGGGGGGGGTGAATCAGCCCCAGCATTTT. Residues: CASSSWGGVNQPQHF.